This TCR beta chain was captured in a study of Ad26.COV2.S vaccination and SARS-CoV-2 variants. Points from the study as a whole: While placebo recipients had lower spike-specific TCR breadth, vaccine recipients had more.

Trimming left V 5 bases short and J 0 bases short, with 14 bases between. Per the germline V gene, CDR1 is LNHDA and CDR2 is SQIVND (reference sequence). The length of the CDR3 is 17 residues. Generated by immunoSEQ multiplex PCR, the TCRdb table keeps only in-frame clones and is missing some. The table has about 480,000 clones, roughly 89% seen once; the top ten hold 9.5% to 15%. This clone was counted a few times. Its matching antigen is unknown. Treatment here: around 19 received Ad26.COV2.S at low or high dose, single or two shots; about 5 received placebo; per-sample allocation not given. After the first vaccine or placebo injection, samples were drawn on day 63. As its vector, the vaccine had Ad26, which expressed Wuhan-strain SARS-CoV-2 spike.

The sequence derives from a person aged 18-65 years who received the Ad26.COV2.S COVID-19 vaccine or a placebo. V is TRBV19 and J is TRBJ2-6, with D perhaps TRBD2 (7 bases). Sequenced material: peripheral blood, taken in a trial of Ad26.COV2.S vaccine versus placebo. The CDR3 bases are TGTGCCAGTAGTTCGGGGGGCTCCCACTCTGGGGCCAACGTCCTGACTTTC. Translating it yields CASSSGGSHSGANVLTF.